The present T cell receptor (beta chain) was sequenced within a study of molecular identifiers for immune sequencing clone quantification. Study details: In the replicates, RNA derived from roughly 20,000 or 100,000 naive CD8 cells was divided into five parts, and four were sequenced.

Both previously described methods and listed TCR primers were employed to make bulk TCR libraries. TCRdb reprocessed the PCR reads with MiXCR, giving one entry per CDR3 protein. The table shows more than 85,000 distinct CDR3 sequences, with 35% to 40% occurring only once. Trimming at V came to 5 bases and at J to 4 bases, leaving 11 bases not matched to a gene. The germline gives CDR1 SGHKS, CDR2 YYEKEE (reference sequence). The CDR3 consists of 15 residues. Libraries of naive CD8 T cells were made from 20,000 to 1,000,000 sorted cells. They used 10%, 30% or 50% RNA. The authors sorted naive CD8 T cells as CD8+CD4-CCR7+CD45RA+.

This receptor was obtained from a human donor in good health. Some libraries in this study had Jurkat cell RNA spiked in. The chain carries TRBV5-5 and TRBJ1-1; TRBD1 matches at 7 bases. The sample was naive CD8+ T cells from blood, with Jurkat cell RNA spiked in. As for subset: FACS-sorted CD8+CD4-CCR7+CD45RA+ naive T cells. DNA of the CDR3: TGTGCCAGCAGATACATACAGGGGACGAGCACTGAAGCTTTCTTT. Residues: CASRYIQGTSTEAFF.